What follows are 27 T cell receptor beta chains derived from one specimen sequenced in a study of blood T cell repertoires in COVID-19. TCRdb keeps only in-frame clones here, not all; method: immunoSEQ multiplex PCR. The sample contains 29,000 or so clones, 80% to 90% of which appear only once. The source material was peripheral blood. These receptors were obtained from a human donor in a cohort sampled during active COVID-19.

The chain recombines TRBV10-2 with TRBJ2-2; 11 bases map to TRBD2. CDR1 WSHSY and CDR2 SAAADI come from the germline V gene. The CDR3 covers 15 residues. Trimming at V came to 6 bases and at J to 0 bases, leaving 0 bases not matched to a gene. The CDR3 DNA reads TGCGCCAGCAGGGGACTAGCGGCGAACACCGGGGAGCTGTTTTTT. Translated, it gives CASRGLAANTGELFF.

This clone was seen a handful of times. This chain joins TRBV6-6 and TRBJ1-5; 8 bases fit TRBD1. The CDR3 length is 14 residues. V shed 5 bases and J 2 bases; nucleotides not matched to a gene: 2. CDR1 and CDR2 from the germline V gene are MNHNY and SVGAGI (reference sequence). CDR3 sequence (DNA): TGTGCCAGCAGTCTGACAGGGGGCAATCAGCCCCAGCATTTT. It is translated as CASSLTGGNQPQHF.

The V and J genes are TRBV9 and TRBJ2-5; a weak D match, TRBD2 (7 bases). Germline CDR1 reads SGDLS; CDR2 reads YYNGEE. Trimming cost V 3 bases and J 4 bases, with 13 bases left between them. The CDR3 is made up of 14 amino acids. The CDR3 coding sequence is TGTGCCAGCAGCGAGGGGGGGGTTCGAGAGACCCAGTACTTC. Encoded protein: CASSEGGVRETQYF.

About this clone itself: This sample also contains other DNA sequences that code for the same CDR3. This chain uses TRBV5-1 with TRBJ2-2; the D gene is possibly TRBD1 (6 bases). This CDR3 spans 15 amino acids. Trimming removed 1 base at V and 1 base at J, with 8 bases between. Germline CDR1 and CDR2: SGHRS and YFSETQ. The CDR3 sequence: CASSLSGQNTGELFF. Written as DNA, the CDR3 is TGCGCCAGCAGCTTGTCGGGACAGAACACCGGGGAGCTGTTTTTT.

A few counts support this clone. The V and J genes are TRBV19 and TRBJ2-1; 9 positions agree with TRBD2. The CDR3 has 18 amino acids. Germline loops: CDR1 LNHDA, CDR2 SQIVND (reference sequence). After removal of 4 bases from V and 1 base from J, the junction contained 11 bases not matched to a gene. CDR3 sequence reads: CASSSRGSGGLSYNEQFF. The CDR3 coding sequence is TGTGCCAGTAGTAGCCGCGGTAGCGGGGGACTTTCCTACAATGAGCAGTTCTTC. The full variable domain, its missing parts supplied by reference TRBV19 and TRBJ2-1, is DGGITQSPKYLFRKEGQNVTLSCEQNLNHDAMYWYRQDPGQGLRLIYYSQIVNDFQKGDIAEGYSVSREKKESFPLTVTSAQKNPTAFYLCASSSRGSGGLSYNEQFFGPGTRLTVL.

The chain combines TRBV7-2 with TRBJ2-3; 7 bases map to TRBD2. This CDR3 is 15 amino acids long. The V and J ends lost 1 base and 1 base, in that order; junction bases with no gene match: 2. Per germline, CDR1 SGHTA and CDR2 FQGNSA. The CDR3 nucleotides read TGTGCCAGCAGCTTAGGCGGGGGACGCACAGATACGCAGTATTTT. It codes for CASSLGGGRTDTQYF.

The V and J genes are TRBV4-1 and TRBJ1-5; 9 positions match TRBD1. The CDR3 has 14 amino acids. CDR1 and CDR2 from the germline V gene are MGHRA and YSYEKL. The V gene end was trimmed by 6 bases and the J gene end by 6 bases; junction bases not matched to a gene: 6. The CDR3 DNA follows: TGCGCCAGCAGACGGACAGGGGATGGTCAGCCCCAGCATTTT. Translating it yields CASRRTGDGQPQHF.

The chain is built from TRBV19 and TRBJ2-5; 10 bases agree with TRBD1. Trimming removed 3 bases from V and 2 bases from J; junction bases left unmatched: 6. The germline V gene has CDR1 LNHDA and CDR2 SQIVND (reference sequence). The CDR3 runs to 16 residues. The CDR3 region has the DNA TGTGCCAGTAGTATTCGACGGACAGGGGGACAAGAGACCCAGTACTTC. Translated: CASSIRRTGGQETQYF.

The chain links TRBV15 to TRBJ2-5; 10 bases align to TRBD2. V was pared by 4 bases and J by 4 bases, with 18 bases of the junction left unmatched. The CDR3 spans 19 residues. Germline V gene data show CDR1 as LNHNV and CDR2 as YYDKDF (reference sequence). The DNA for the CDR3 is TGTGCCACCAGCACCAGACAAGTAATTGTAGCGGGGGGCCCAGAGACCCAGTACTTC. Its protein is CATSTRQVIVAGGPETQYF.

The chain recombines TRBV7-8 with TRBJ2-2, with 9 bases that match TRBD1. Germline V gene lookup returns CDR1 SGHVS and CDR2 FQNEAQ. After removal of 1 base from V and 4 bases from J, the junction contained 4 bases not matched to a gene. CDR3 length: 16 residues. DNA for the CDR3: TGTGCCAGCAGCTTAGTTGGACAGGGGCTCACCGGGGAGCTGTTTTTT. Its translation: CASSLVGQGLTGELFF.

This clone was recorded a few times. This chain joins TRBV9 and TRBJ1-1; 8 nucleotides align to TRBD1. The J segment lost 1 base and the V segment lost 3 bases, leaving 5 bases of the junction unmatched. Germline CDR1 SGDLS, CDR2 YYNGEE. There are 15 residues in the CDR3. The CDR3 coding sequence is TGTGCCAGCAGCGAATGGACAGGGCCGAACACTGAAGCTTTCTTT. It is translated as CASSEWTGPNTEAFF.

This sequence joins TRBV7-2 and TRBJ1-2; tentatively, D is TRBD1 (5 bases). V lost 5 bases, J lost 2 bases, and 15 bases lay in between. Looked up from germline, CDR1 is SGHTA and CDR2 is FQGNSA. CDR3 size: 15 residues. DNA of the CDR3: TGTGCCAGCAGCCGTAGTGGGGCAGGAAACTATGGCTACACCTTC. Its protein is CASSRSGAGNYGYTF.

The chain couples TRBV20-1 to TRBJ2-7; the D is unclear. V shed 4 bases and J shed 4 bases, with 8 bases lying between them. The CDR3 contains 11 residues. Germline assignment: CDR1 DFQATT and CDR2 SNEGSKA (reference sequence). The CDR3 is CSAIDQYEQYF. The CDR3 region has the DNA TGCAGTGCTATAGATCAGTACGAGCAGTACTTC.

This sequence joins TRBV28 and TRBJ2-3; TRBD2 matches at 7 bases. The V and J ends lost 6 bases and 4 bases, in that order; junction bases with no gene match: 10. This CDR3 is 15 amino acids long. CDR1 is MDHEN, CDR2 SYDVKM, per germline. The CDR3 spells CASRGPAGFADTQYF. The CDR3 DNA is TGTGCCAGCAGAGGCCCAGCGGGGTTCGCAGATACGCAGTATTTT.

V and J are TRBV19 and TRBJ2-4, with a tentative D call TRBD1 (5 bases). Germline CDR1 LNHDA, CDR2 SQIVND (reference sequence). The CDR3 loop spans 17 amino acids. The germline V and J ends were trimmed by 5 bases and 2 bases, with 19 bases remaining between them. CDR3 region: CASSLGPPGSTKNIQYF. The CDR3 coding sequence is TGTGCCAGTAGTTTGGGGCCCCCTGGATCGACCAAAAACATTCAGTACTTC. The whole variable domain, remainder taken from reference TRBV19 and TRBJ2-4, is DGGITQSPKYLFRKEGQNVTLSCEQNLNHDAMYWYRQDPGQGLRLIYYSQIVNDFQKGDIAEGYSVSREKKESFPLTVTSAQKNPTAFYLCASSLGPPGSTKNIQYFGAGTRLSVL.

CDR3: CASSVGTGGGGANVLTF. CDR3 DNA sequence: TGTGCCAGCAGCGTCGGGACAGGTGGTGGTGGGGCCAACGTCCTGACTTTC. The chain links TRBV27 to TRBJ2-6; 8 bases fit TRBD1. The V and J ends lost 6 bases and 3 bases, in that order; junction bases with no gene match: 10. CDR3 size: 17 residues. CDR1 MNHEY and CDR2 SMNVEV come from the germline V gene (reference sequence). The variable domain in full, with the rest retrieved from reference TRBV27 and TRBJ2-6, is EAQVTQNPRYLITVTGKKLTVTCSQNMNHEYMSWYRQDPGLGLRQIYYSMNVEVTDKGDVPEGYKVSRKEKRNFPLILESPSPNQTSLYFCASSVGTGGGGANVLTFGAGSRLTVL.

This chain uses TRBV11-2 with TRBJ1-2; TRBD1 aligns across 9 bases. CDR1 is SGHAT, CDR2 FQNNGV, per germline. This CDR3 has 16 residues. V lost 6 bases, J lost 2 bases, and 10 bases stayed unmatched. CDR3 sequence: CASSFSSGTGNYGYTF. Written as DNA, the CDR3 is TGTGCCAGCAGTTTTTCCTCCGGGACAGGGAACTATGGCTACACCTTC.

Turning to this clone: Other DNA sequences of this sample code for an identical CDR3. The chain has TRBV24-1 and TRBJ2-5, with 11 bases aligning to TRBD2. J gave up 0 bases and V 5 bases, and 1 base lay outside the gene matches. CDR1 is KGHDR and CDR2 is SFDVKD in the germline V gene. The CDR3 is made up of 15 amino acids. For the CDR3, the DNA is TGTGCCACCAGTGCTAGCGGGGGGTACCAAGAGACCCAGTACTTC. This codes for CATSASGGYQETQYF.

This chain uses TRBV4-1 with TRBJ2-7, with 10 positions matching TRBD1. Germline V gene lookup returns CDR1 MGHRA and CDR2 YSYEKL. The J segment lost 5 bases and the V segment lost 2 bases, leaving 6 bases of the junction unmatched. The CDR3 runs to 15 residues. The DNA of the CDR3 is TGCGCCAGCAGCCAACCCGACAGGGGGCGCGACGAGCAGTACTTC. Translated: CASSQPDRGRDEQYF.

This clone has a single count. The gene calls are TRBV14 and TRBJ1-4, with D unclear. This CDR3 has 13 residues. Germline CDR1 SGHDN, CDR2 FVKESK. V gave up 4 bases and J gave up 8 bases, with 11 bases separating them. This chain's CDR3 is CASSPRLTEKLFF. CDR3 DNA sequence: TGTGCCAGCAGCCCTAGGCTAACCGAAAAACTGTTTTTT.

V gene TRBV6-6 combines with J gene TRBJ1-6, with D possibly matching TRBD1 (5 bases). Germline CDR1 is MNHNY and CDR2 is SVGAGI (reference sequence). There are 14 residues in the CDR3. Between the trimmed V and J ends, which lost 8 bases and 3 bases, there was a span of 11 bases. This chain's CDR3 is CASSYRNYNSPLHF. CDR3 DNA: TGTGCCAGCTCGTACAGGAACTATAATTCACCCCTCCACTTT.

The chain joins TRBV5-5 to TRBJ2-3; 10 positions agree with TRBD1. This CDR3 contains 15 residues. In germline, CDR1 is SGHKS, CDR2 YYEKEE (reference sequence). The V gene end was trimmed by 4 bases and the J gene end by 4 bases; junction bases not matched to a gene: 6. CDR3 DNA sequence: TGTGCCAGCAGCCTGGACAGGGGGGGAGCAGATACGCAGTATTTT. Its protein is CASSLDRGGADTQYF.

In this sample, this clone turned up a few times. V usage is TRBV4-1 and J usage is TRBJ2-7, with D possibly TRBD2 on 6 matching bases. Per germline, CDR1 MGHRA and CDR2 YSYEKL. This CDR3 contains 14 residues. V lost 1 base and J 2 bases, leaving 9 bases between the germline ends. CDR3: CASSQAWGAYEQYF. CDR3 in DNA: TGCGCCAGCAGCCAAGCGTGGGGGGCCTACGAGCAGTACTTC.

This sequence joins TRBV11-2 and TRBJ2-6, with a tentative D call TRBD2 (7 bases). Germline assignment: CDR1 SGHAT and CDR2 FQNNGV. This CDR3 spans 18 amino acids. The V end was cut by 5 bases, the J end by 0 bases, with 17 bases between. The CDR3 nucleotides are TGTGCCAGCAGCCCTCCCCCAGGGGAGGGCTCTGGGGCCAACGTCCTGACTTTC. It codes for CASSPPPGEGSGANVLTF.

This chain links TRBV19 with TRBJ1-1; no firm D call. The CDR3 covers 13 residues. V was shortened by 3 bases and J by 1 base, with 6 bases between the two germline ends. The germline V gene encodes CDR1 LNHDA and CDR2 SQIVND (reference sequence). CDR3 bases: TGTGCCAGTAGTATTCGGGGGAACACTGAAGCTTTCTTT. Residues: CASSIRGNTEAFF.

This chain connects TRBV7-2 to TRBJ1-1, with D tentatively TRBD1 (6 bases). V lost 5 bases and J 11 bases, leaving 18 bases between the germline ends. The CDR3 totals 13 residues. Germline CDR1 SGHTA, CDR2 FQGNSA. CDR3 sequence reads: CASSPAGQSSAFF. In nucleotides, the CDR3 is TGTGCCAGCAGCCCCGCCGGACAGTCTTCTGCTTTCTTT.

The chain has TRBV19 and TRBJ1-2, with 8 bases lining up with TRBD1. After removal of 5 bases from V and 1 base from J, the junction contained 6 bases not matched to a gene. The CDR3 has 15 residues. Germline V lookup: CDR1 LNHDA, CDR2 SQIVND (reference sequence). In nucleotides, the CDR3 is TGTGCCAGTAGTCCCCGGACAGGGATTAACTATGGCTACACCTTC. Its translation: CASSPRTGINYGYTF.